Below, one T cell receptor beta chain is given with its context. This specimen includes other DNA sequences encoding the same CDR3. Profiling relied on immunoSEQ multiplex PCR, and the TCRdb table lists in-frame clones only, not all of them. The data show 130,000 or so clones, around 87% seen once. The ends were cut back, 2 bases at V and 3 bases at J, with 7 bases in the middle. The CDR3 has 13 residues. Germline V gene data show CDR1 as KGHSH and CDR2 as LQKENI. This specimen comes from a study of control samples from healthy donors and cancer patients. The receptor comes from a man in his sixties in good health. The specimen was blood. The V and J genes are TRBV18 and TRBJ1-2; D is perhaps TRBD1 (6 bases). As DNA, the CDR3 is TGTGCCAGCTCACCATCAGGGGACTATGGCTACACCTTC. Its protein product is CASSPSGDYGYTF. Complete variable domain (other parts from reference TRBV18 and TRBJ1-2): NAGVMQNPRHLVRRRGQEARLRCSPMKGHSHVYWYRQLPEEGLKFMVYLQKENIIDESGMPKERFSAEFPKEGPSILRIQQVVRGDSAAYFCASSPSGDYGYTFGSGTRLTVV.